The present T cell receptor beta chain was sequenced within a study of T cell repertoires in cytomegalovirus infection. This CDR3 is built from 12 residues. The V and J ends lost 5 bases and 0 bases respectively, with 8 bases between them. Germline-derived CDR1 and CDR2 are SQVTM and ANQGSEA. In TCRdb, the reads were re-called with MiXCR into one record per CDR3 protein. Among approximately 140,000 distinct CDR3 sequences listed, roughly 9% were seen once. The chain employs TRBV29-1 and TRBJ2-7; D is uncertain. The receptor's source is a human donor in good health (CMV status not recorded). Some clones in this sample may be carry-over from other donors' samples. The specimen sequenced was PBMCs. In DNA form, the CDR3 reads TGCAGCGTTCGTTCGCCCTCCTACGAGCAGTACTTC. Its translation is CSVRSPSYEQYF.